This record covers a single T cell receptor (beta chain). The data belong to a study of blood T cell repertoires in COVID-19. Turning to the study itself: Researchers got acute and convalescent COVID-19 samples from the United States, Italy and Spain. From T cells, B-cell-depleted T cells, or PBMCs came the material, which was cDNA or gDNA.

Germline CDR1 and CDR2: MNHEY and SMNVEV (reference sequence). The CDR3 loop spans 16 amino acids. V lost 4 bases, J lost 4 bases, and 16 bases lay in between. Original analysis: Amplification with reference gene primers provided the estimates of nucleated cell counts. Here immunoSEQ multiplex PCR was the method, and the copy in TCRdb shows in-frame clones only, minus some. That table gives V, J and clone size, and the DNA gave D and trimming. The sample has over 300,000 clones, approximately 90% seen once. The age range of participants was about 18 to 95 years, with residence in under 30 US areas. The chain links TRBV27 to TRBJ2-2, with D perhaps TRBD2 (6 bases). Input material: PBMCs or T cells enriched from blood (not recorded which). The TCR sequence derives from a woman younger than 30 who had recovered from COVID-19. The CDR3 nucleotides read TGTGCCAGCAGTTCGGGGCCGGGACTCCTCACCGGGGAGCTGTTTTTT. Encoded protein: CASSSGPGLLTGELFF.